The sequence of this T cell receptor beta chain was determined in a study of blood T cell repertoires in COVID-19. Turning to the study itself: From T cells, B-cell-depleted T cells, or PBMCs came the material, which was cDNA or gDNA.

V dropped 5 bases and J dropped 0 bases, with 7 bases sitting between them. The CDR3 spans 13 residues. Original data processing: Researchers report that nucleated cell counts were estimated from reference gene primer amplification. Method: immunoSEQ multiplex PCR; TCRdb's copy keeps in-frame clones and lacks some. V, J and clone size reflect that table, while D and trimming were determined from the DNA. Here the sample spans around 300,000 clones, about 90% being singletons. Sequencing was performed on peripheral blood. The chain combines TRBV12-3 or TRBV12-4 with TRBJ1-1; D remains unclear. This sequence originates from a man between 18 and 35 years old with active or convalescent COVID-19. The CDR3 nucleotides are TGTGCCAGCAGTCTGACAATGAACACTGAAGCTTTCTTT. Protein sequence: CASSLTMNTEAFF.